The present T cell receptor beta chain was sequenced within a study of T cells expressing NK-cell markers (dated by TCRdb to 2018 to 2021). About the full investigation: In sorted CD3+CD56+NKG2C+, CD3+CD56+NKG2C- and CD3+CD56-NKG2C+ T-cell subsets from several donors, TCR beta-chain repertoires were profiled. Among the eight sequenced donors, seven were HCMV-seropositive and one was HCMV-seronegative. The eight sequenced donors were randomly selected healthy volunteers, three men and five women. The libraries were sequenced on Illumina HiSeq 2000/2500, MiSeq or NextSeq, producing 2 x 150 bp reads.

About this clonotype itself: It lacks a known antigen.

Findings and caveats that apply to the study as a whole: It remained unclear whether the expanded NKG2C-expressing T cell clones were specific for HCMV antigens. Those dominant clonotypes were again the most abundant among CD3+CD56-NKG2C+ cells in a few donors, at about 28.3-60.1%. In six donors, the dominant CD3+CD56+NKG2C+ clonotypes were among the top 10 CD8+ clonotypes and accounted for about 1.0-7.0% of CD8+ T cells.

CDR1 is given as MGHRA and CDR2 as YSYEKL, both from the germline V gene. The CDR3 has 16 amino acids, counting the end cysteine and phenylalanine. No DNA is recorded. Sequencing was performed on an Illumina HiSeq 2000. TCR beta cDNA libraries were made by 5'RACE template switching that added a universal primer site and unique molecular identifiers. cDNA synthesis was primed from the TCR beta constant segment and was followed by two successive PCR amplification steps. Regarding the original processing steps: MIGEC was used to demultiplex reads and group reads by UMI, and MiTCR was used to assemble and quantify clonotypes. Only TCR cDNA sequences supported by at least two reads were kept to exclude erroneous sequences. The tcR package was used for downstream repertoire analysis, and clonotypes were matched between fractions using CDR3 nucleotide sequence together with V segment. VDJmatch was used to annotate antigen specificity against VDJdb, with one amino acid substitution allowed in CDR3. After reprocessing by TCRdb, each CDR3 protein sequence is one entry, and no DNA is given. TCRdb, not the original authors, processed these V and J calls. This specimen's table enumerates about 410,000 distinct CDR3 sequences. The top ten constitute about 11% of the sample.

A commercial ELISA kit detecting HCMV-specific IgG in serum was used to determine HCMV serostatus. Peripheral blood mononuclear cells were isolated from blood by Ficoll density gradient centrifugation. This TCR was recovered from a woman aged 45-65 years in good health. Donor details come from another sample of the same person, matched by shared clones. Sequencing was performed on blood T cells: a sorted CD56 or NKG2C T cell subset, CD4+ or CD8+ T cells, or bulk PBMC T cells (not recorded which). This chain joins TRBV4-1 to TRBJ2-5; the TCRdb D gene call, TRBD2, has no DNA to confirm it. CDR3 region: CASSQRSSKGRETQYF.